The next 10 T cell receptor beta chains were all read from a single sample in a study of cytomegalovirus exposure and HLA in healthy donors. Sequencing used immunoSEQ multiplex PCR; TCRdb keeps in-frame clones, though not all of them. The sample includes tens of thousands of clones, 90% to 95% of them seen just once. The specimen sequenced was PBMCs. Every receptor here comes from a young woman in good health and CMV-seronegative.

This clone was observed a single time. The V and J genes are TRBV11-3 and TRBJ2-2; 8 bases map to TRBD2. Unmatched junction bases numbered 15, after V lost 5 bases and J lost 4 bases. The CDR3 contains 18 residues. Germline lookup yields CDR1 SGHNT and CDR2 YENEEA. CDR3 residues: CASSPQIGSGSFTGELFF. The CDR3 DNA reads TGTGCCAGCAGCCCCCAGATTGGAAGCGGGAGTTTCACCGGGGAGCTGTTTTTT.

Here the CDR3 reads CAWTSGRAKSASGEQFF. CDR3 DNA: TGTGCCTGGACTAGCGGGAGGGCCAAGTCTGCGTCGGGCGAGCAGTTCTTC. The chain is built from TRBV30 and TRBJ2-1; 12 bases line up with TRBD2. This CDR3 has 17 residues. The V segment lost 4 bases and the J segment 10 bases; nucleotides outside the gene matches: 17. The germline gives CDR1 GTSNPN, CDR2 SVGIG (reference sequence).

The CDR3 region is CASSFMTSPNEQFF. The DNA of the CDR3 is TGCGCCAGCAGCTTTATGACTAGTCCCAATGAGCAGTTCTTC. This chain links TRBV5-1 with TRBJ2-1; D perhaps matches TRBD2 (6 bases). V was shortened by 2 bases and J by 6 bases, with 12 bases between the two germline ends. Germline V lookup: CDR1 SGHRS, CDR2 YFSETQ. This CDR3 has 14 residues.

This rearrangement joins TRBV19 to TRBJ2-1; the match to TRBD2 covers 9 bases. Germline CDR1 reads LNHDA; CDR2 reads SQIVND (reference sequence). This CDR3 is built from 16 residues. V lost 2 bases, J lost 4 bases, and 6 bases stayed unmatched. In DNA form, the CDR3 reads TGTGCCAGTAGTATATCTGGACTAGCGAAGTACAATGAGCAGTTCTTC. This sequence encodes CASSISGLAKYNEQFF.

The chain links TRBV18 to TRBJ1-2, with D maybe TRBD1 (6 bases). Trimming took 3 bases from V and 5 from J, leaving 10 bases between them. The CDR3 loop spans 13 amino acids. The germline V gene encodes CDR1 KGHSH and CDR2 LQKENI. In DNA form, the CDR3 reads TGTGCCAGCTCACCCGACAGGCAGTATGGCTACACCTTC. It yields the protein CASSPDRQYGYTF.

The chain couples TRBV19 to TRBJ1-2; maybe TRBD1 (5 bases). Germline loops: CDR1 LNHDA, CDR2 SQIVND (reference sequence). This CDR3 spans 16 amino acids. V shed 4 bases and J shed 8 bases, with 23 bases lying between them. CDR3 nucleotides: TGTGCCAGTAGTAGCCTCCCCGGGCGCGGGACCATAGGCTACACCTTC. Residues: CASSSLPGRGTIGYTF.

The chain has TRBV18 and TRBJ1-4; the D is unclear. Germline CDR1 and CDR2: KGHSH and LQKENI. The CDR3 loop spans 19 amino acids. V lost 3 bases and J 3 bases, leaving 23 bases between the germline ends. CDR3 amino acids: CASSPGQVIFERSNEKLFF. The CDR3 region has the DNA TGTGCCAGCTCACCTGGCCAGGTTATTTTCGAACGTTCTAATGAAAAACTGTTTTTT.

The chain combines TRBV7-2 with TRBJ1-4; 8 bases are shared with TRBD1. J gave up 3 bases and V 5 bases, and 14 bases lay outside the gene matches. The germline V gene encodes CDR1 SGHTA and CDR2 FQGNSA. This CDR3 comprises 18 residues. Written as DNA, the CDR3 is TGTGCCAGCAGCCGGACAGGGAGTAGGGGGAGGGCTAATGAAAAACTGTTTTTT. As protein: CASSRTGSRGRANEKLFF.

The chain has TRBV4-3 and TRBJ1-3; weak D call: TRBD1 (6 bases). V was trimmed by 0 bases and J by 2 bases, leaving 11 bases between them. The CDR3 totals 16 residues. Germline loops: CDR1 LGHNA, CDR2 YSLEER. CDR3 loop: CASSQDPTGTGNTIYF. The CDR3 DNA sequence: TGCGCCAGCAGCCAAGACCCGACAGGTACTGGAAACACCATATATTTT.

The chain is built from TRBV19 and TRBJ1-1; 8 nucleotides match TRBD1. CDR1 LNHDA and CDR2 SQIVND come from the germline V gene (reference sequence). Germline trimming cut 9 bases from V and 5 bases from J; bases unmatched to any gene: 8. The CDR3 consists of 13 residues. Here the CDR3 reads CASKDRDVTEAFF. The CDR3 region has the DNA TGTGCCAGCAAGGACAGGGACGTGACTGAAGCTTTCTTT.